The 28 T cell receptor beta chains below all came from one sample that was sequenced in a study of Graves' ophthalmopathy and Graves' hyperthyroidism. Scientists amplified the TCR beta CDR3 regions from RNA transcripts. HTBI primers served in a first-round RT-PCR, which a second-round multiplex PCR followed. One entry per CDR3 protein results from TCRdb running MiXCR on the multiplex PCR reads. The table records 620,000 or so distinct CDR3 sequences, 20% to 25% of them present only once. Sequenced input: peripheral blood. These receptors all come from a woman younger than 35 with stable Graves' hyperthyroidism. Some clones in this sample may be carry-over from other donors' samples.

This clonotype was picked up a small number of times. The CDR3 nucleotides are TGTGCCAGCTTAACCGGGACGGGGGACCAAGAGACCCAGTACTTC. It codes for CASLTGTGDQETQYF. The rearrangement joins TRBV5-8 to TRBJ2-5; perhaps TRBD2 as D (6 bases). Trimming took 7 bases from V and 0 from J, leaving 16 bases between them. CDR3 length: 15 amino acids. CDR1 is SGHTS and CDR2 is YDEGEE in the germline V gene.

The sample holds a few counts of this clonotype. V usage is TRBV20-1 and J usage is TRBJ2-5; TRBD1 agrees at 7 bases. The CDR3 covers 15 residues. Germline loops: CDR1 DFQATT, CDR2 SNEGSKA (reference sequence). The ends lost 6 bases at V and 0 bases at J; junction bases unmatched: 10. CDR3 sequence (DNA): TGCAGTGCAAGTAACAGGGGCGCCGACCAAGAGACCCAGTACTTC. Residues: CSASNRGADQETQYF.

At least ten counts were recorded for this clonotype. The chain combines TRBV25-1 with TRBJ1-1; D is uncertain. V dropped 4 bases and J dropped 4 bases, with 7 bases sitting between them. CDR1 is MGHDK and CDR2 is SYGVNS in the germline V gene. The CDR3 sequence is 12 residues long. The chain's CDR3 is CASSVGITEAFF. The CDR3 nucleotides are TGTGCCAGCAGTGTGGGGATCACTGAAGCTTTCTTT.

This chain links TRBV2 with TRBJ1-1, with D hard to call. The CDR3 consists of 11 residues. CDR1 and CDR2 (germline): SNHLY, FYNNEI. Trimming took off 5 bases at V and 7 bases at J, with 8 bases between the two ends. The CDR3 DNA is TGTGCCAGCAGTCAGGACGTTGAAGCTTTCTTT. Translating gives CASSQDVEAFF.

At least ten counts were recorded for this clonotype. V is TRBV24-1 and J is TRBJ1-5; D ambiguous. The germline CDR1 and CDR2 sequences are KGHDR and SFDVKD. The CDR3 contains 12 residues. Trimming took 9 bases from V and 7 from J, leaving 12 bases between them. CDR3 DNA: TGTGCCACCGCGACCGGTGGACAGCCCCAGCATTTT. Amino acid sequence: CATATGGQPQHF.

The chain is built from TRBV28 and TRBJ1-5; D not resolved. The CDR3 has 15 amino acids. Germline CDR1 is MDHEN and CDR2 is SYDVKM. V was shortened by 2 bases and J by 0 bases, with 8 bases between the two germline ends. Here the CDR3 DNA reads TGTGCCAGCAGTTTACCCTCCCATAGCAATCAGCCCCAGCATTTT. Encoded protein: CASSLPSHSNQPQHF.

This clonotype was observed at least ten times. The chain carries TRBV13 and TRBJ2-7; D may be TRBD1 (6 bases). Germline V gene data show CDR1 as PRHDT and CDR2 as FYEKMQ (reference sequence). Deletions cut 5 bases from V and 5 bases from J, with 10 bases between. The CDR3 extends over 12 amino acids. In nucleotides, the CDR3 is TGTGCCAGCAGCCCACAGGGAAACGAGCAGTACTTC. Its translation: CASSPQGNEQYF.

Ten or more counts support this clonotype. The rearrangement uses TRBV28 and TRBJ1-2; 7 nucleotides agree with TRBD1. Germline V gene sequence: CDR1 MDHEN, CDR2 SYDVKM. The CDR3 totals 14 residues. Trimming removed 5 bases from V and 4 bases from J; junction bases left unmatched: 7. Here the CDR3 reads CASSPRQGIYGYTF. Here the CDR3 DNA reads TGTGCCAGCAGTCCCCGACAGGGAATCTATGGCTACACCTTC.

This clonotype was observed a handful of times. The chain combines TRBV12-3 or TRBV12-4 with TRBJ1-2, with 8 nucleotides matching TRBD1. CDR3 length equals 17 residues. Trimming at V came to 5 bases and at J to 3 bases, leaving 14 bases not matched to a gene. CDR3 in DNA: TGTGCCAGCAGTCAAAAGACCGGGACAGGTGCATACTATGGCTACACCTTC. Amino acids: CASSQKTGTGAYYGYTF.

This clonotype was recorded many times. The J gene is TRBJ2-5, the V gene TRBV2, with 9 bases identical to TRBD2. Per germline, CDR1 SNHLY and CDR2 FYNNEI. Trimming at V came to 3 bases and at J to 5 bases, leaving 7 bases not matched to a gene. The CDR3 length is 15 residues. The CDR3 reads CASSELAGDGETQYF. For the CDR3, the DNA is TGTGCCAGCAGTGAGTTAGCGGGGGACGGGGAGACCCAGTACTTC.

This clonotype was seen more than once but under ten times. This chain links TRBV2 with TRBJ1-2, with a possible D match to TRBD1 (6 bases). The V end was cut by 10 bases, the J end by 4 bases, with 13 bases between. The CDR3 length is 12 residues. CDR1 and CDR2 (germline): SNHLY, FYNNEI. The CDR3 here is CATSWGRYGYTF. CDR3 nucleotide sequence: TGTGCCACCTCCTGGGGGCGCTATGGCTACACCTTC.

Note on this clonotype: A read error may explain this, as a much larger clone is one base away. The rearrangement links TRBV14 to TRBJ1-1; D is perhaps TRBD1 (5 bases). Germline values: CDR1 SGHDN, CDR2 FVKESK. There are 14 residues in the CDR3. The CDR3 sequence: CASSPTELNTEAVF. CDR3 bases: TGTGCCAGCAGCCCGACAGAGCTGAACACTGAAGCTGTCTTT.

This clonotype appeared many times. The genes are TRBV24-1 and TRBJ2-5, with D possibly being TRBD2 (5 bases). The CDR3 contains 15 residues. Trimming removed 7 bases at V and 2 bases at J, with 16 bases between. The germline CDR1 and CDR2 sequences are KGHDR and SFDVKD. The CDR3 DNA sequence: TGTGCCACCAGCTTAAGGGTTAAGCGGCAAGAGACCCAGTACTTC. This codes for CATSLRVKRQETQYF.

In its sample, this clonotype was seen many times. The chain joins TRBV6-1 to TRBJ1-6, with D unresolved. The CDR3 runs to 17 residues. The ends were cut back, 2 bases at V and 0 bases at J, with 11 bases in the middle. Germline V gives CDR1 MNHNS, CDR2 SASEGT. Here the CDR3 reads CASSELSGFSYNSPLHF. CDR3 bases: TGTGCCAGCAGTGAATTATCGGGGTTCTCCTATAATTCACCCCTCCACTTT.

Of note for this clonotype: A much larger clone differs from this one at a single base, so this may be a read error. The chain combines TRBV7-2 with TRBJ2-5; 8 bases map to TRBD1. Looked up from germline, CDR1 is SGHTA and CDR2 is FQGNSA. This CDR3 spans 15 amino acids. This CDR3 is CASSGAGGDVETKYF. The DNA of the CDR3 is TGTGCCAGCAGCGGGGCAGGGGGCGATGTGGAGACCAAGTACTTC.

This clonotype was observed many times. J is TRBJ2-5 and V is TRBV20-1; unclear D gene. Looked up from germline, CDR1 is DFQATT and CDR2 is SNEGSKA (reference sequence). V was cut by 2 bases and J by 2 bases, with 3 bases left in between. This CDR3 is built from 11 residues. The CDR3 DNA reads TGCAGTGCTAGACCGCAAGAGACCCAGTACTTC. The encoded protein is CSARPQETQYF.

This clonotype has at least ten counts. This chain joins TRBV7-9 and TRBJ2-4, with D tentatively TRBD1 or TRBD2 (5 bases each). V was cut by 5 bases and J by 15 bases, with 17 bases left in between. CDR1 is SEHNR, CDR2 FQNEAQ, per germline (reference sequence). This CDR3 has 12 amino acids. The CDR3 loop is CASSPERDPRYF. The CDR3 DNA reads TGTGCCAGCAGCCCAGAGAGGGACCCCAGGTACTTC.

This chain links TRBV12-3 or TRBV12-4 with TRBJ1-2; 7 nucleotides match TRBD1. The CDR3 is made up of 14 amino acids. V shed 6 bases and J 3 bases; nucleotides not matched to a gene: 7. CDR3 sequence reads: CASSTTGLYYGYTF. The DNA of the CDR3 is TGTGCCAGCAGCACGACAGGGCTCTACTATGGCTACACCTTC.

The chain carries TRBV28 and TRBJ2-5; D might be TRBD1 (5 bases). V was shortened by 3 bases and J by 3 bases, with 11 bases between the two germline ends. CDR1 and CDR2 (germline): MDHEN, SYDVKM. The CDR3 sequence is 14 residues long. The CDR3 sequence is CASSFVTGEETQYF. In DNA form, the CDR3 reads TGTGCCAGCAGTTTTGTAACAGGAGAAGAGACCCAGTACTTC.

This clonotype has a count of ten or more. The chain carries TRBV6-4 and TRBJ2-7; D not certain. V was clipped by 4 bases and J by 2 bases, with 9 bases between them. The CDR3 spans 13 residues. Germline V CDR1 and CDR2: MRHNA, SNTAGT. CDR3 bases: TGTGCCAGCAGTGGGGGAAACACCTACGAGCAGTACTTC. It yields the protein CASSGGNTYEQYF.

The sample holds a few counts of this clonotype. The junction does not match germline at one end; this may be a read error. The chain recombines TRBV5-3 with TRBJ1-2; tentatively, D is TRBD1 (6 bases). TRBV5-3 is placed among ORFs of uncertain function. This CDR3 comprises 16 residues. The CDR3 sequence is CASSLGQGTPSSGYTF. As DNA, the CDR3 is TGTGCCAGTAGCTTGGGGCAGGGGACCCCGTCCAGTGGCTACACCTTC.

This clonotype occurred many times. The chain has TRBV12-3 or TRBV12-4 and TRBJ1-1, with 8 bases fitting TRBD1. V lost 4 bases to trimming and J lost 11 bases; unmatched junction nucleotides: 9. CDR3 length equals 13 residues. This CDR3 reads CASSSRTGRNAFF. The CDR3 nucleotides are TGTGCCAGCAGTTCCCGGACAGGGAGGAATGCTTTCTTT.

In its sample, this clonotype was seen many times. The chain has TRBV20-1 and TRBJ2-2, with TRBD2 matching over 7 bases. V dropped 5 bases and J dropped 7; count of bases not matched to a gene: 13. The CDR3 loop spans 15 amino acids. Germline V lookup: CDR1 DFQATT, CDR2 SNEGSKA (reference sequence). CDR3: CSAPPGGSVGGELFF. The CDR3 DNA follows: TGCAGTGCTCCCCCGGGCGGGAGCGTTGGCGGGGAGCTGTTTTTT.

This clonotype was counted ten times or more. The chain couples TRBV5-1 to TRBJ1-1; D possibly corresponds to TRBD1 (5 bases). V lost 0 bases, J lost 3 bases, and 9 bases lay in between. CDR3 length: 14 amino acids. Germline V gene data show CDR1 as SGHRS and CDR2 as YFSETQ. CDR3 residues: CASSLDGGYTEAFF. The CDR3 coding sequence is TGCGCCAGCAGCTTGGACGGGGGGTACACTGAAGCTTTCTTT.

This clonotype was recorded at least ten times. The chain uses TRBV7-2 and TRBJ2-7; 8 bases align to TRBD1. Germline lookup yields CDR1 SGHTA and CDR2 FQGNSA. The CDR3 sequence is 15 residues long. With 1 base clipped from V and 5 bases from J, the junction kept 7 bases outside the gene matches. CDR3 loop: CASSLGQGRLDEQYF. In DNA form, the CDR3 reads TGTGCCAGCAGCTTAGGACAGGGGCGACTCGACGAGCAGTACTTC.

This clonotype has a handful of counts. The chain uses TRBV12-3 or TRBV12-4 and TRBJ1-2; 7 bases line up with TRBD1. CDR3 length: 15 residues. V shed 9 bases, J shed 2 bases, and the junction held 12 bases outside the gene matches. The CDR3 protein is CARRGFEQGNYGYTF. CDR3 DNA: TGTGCCAGAAGGGGGTTTGAACAGGGGAACTATGGCTACACCTTC.

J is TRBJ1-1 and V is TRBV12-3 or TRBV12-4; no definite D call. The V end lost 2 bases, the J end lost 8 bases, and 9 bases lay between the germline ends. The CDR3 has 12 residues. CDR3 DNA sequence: TGTGCCAGCAGTTTAAGGGTTCGGGAAGCTTTCTTT. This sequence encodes CASSLRVREAFF.

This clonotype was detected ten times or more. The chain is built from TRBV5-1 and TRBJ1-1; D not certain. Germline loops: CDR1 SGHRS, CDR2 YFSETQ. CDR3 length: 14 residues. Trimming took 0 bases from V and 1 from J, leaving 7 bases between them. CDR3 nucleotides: TGCGCCAGCAGCTTGGAGGAAACGAACACTGAAGCTTTCTTT. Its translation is CASSLEETNTEAFF. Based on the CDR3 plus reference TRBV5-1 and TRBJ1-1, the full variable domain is KAGVTQTPRYLIKTRGQQVTLSCSPISGHRSVSWYQQTPGQGLQFLFEYFSETQRNKGNFPGRFSGRQFSNSRSEMNVSTLELGDSALYLCASSLEETNTEAFFGQGTRLTVV.